A selection of T cell receptor beta chains follows, all from one sample in a study of response to subunit inactivated influenza vaccine. TCRdb redid the calling of the RT-PCR reads with MiXCR, one entry per CDR3 protein. The sample comprises 500,000 to 600,000 distinct CDR3 sequences, 12% to 15% of which are singletons, and around 10% rests with the top ten. Sequences were derived from PBMCs from blood, sampled 11 to 12 days after vaccination. Source of these receptors: a man aged 45-60 years who received an inactivated influenza vaccine. Both conserved end residues are part of each CDR3. A D gene is named only where the DNA matches it firmly. Rows give clone size only sometimes, using once, few, many, or a class for an expanded clone.

d_gene,j_gene,abundance,v_gene,CDR3nt,CDR3aa
-,TRBJ2-5,few,TRBV14,TGTGCCAGCAGCCAACTTTCCTGGGAGACCCAGTACTTC,CASSQLSWETQYF
-,TRBJ2-6,few,TRBV5-1,TGCGCCAGCAGCTTGGAGACAGCTGGGGCCAACGTCCTGACTTTC,CASSLETAGANVLTF
-,TRBJ1-1,-,TRBV19,TGTGCCAGTAGCAAAACAAAGAACACTGAAGCTTTCTTT,CASSKTKNTEAFF
-,TRBJ1-5,-,TRBV6-1,TGTGCCAGCAGTCTCGGGGGGGCAAGCAATCAGCCCCAGCATTTT,CASSLGGASNQPQHF
-,TRBJ2-5,few,TRBV28,TGTGCCAGCAAGCAGGGGAGGGAGACCCAGTACTTC,CASKQGRETQYF
TRBD2,TRBJ2-7,few,TRBV7-2,TGTGCCAGCAGCTTAAGTAGCGGGGAATACGAGCAGTACTTC,CASSLSSGEYEQYF
-,TRBJ1-5,-,TRBV11-2,TGTGCCAGCAGCTTAGAGGGGGGGACAAATAGCAATCAGCCCCAGCATTTT,CASSLEGGTNSNQPQHF
-,TRBJ1-2,-,TRBV28,TGTGCCAGCAGTTTATCGGCTAACTATGGCTACACCTTC,CASSLSANYGYTF
TRBD1,TRBJ1-2,few,TRBV7-9,TGTGCCAGCAGTTCAACCGGGACAGGGAGACGTGGCTACACCTTC,CASSSTGTGRRGYTF
-,TRBJ1-1,few,TRBV3-1,TGTGCCAGCAGCCCCCTCGCAGGGGCGTACACTGAAGCTTTCTTT,CASSPLAGAYTEAFF
-,TRBJ2-1,many,TRBV29-1,TGCAGCGTTGAAGTAACAGCTTATGAGCAGTTCTTC,CSVEVTAYEQFF
-,TRBJ2-3,-,TRBV5-1,TGCGCCAGCAGCACCCACCTGGGACCATCTGGGACAGATACGCAGTATTTT,CASSTHLGPSGTDTQYF
-,TRBJ2-7,-,TRBV11-2,TGTGCCAGCAGCCCCAGGGGGGGGCTGGGTGAGCAGTACTTC,CASSPRGGLGEQYF
-,TRBJ1-4,few,TRBV5-1,TGCGCCAGCAGCGAGGGACGGATGTCAACTAATGAAAAACTGTTTTTT,CASSEGRMSTNEKLFF
TRBD2,TRBJ2-2,few,TRBV2,TGTGCCAGCAGTGAAGCGCCTCCCAGCGGGGGGACCGGGGAGCTGTTTTTT,CASSEAPPSGGTGELFF
-,TRBJ2-7,few,TRBV3-1,TGTGCCAGCAGCCAAGTACCAAGCGAGCAGTACTTC,CASSQVPSEQYF
-,TRBJ2-7,few,TRBV18,TGTGCCAGCTCACCCAAAAGCAGCGCCGAGCAGTACTTC,CASSPKSSAEQYF
-,TRBJ1-3,-,TRBV12-3/TRBV12-4,TGTGCCAGCAGAGACACCGGGGGGTCTGGAAACACCATATATTTT,CASRDTGGSGNTIYF
TRBD1,TRBJ2-7,many,TRBV5-1,TGCGCCAGCACCTGGGGGGCAGGGGGCAACTACGAGCAGTACTTC,CASTWGAGGNYEQYF
TRBD1,TRBJ2-7,few,TRBV7-9,TGTGCCAGCAGCCCAAAGACGGGACAGAGTTACGAGCAGTACTTC,CASSPKTGQSYEQYF
TRBD2,TRBJ2-1,few,TRBV7-9,TGTGCCAGCAGCTCATCGGCAGGGACTACCTACAATGAGCAGTTCTTC,CASSSSAGTTYNEQFF
-,TRBJ1-6,few,TRBV12-3/TRBV12-4,TGTGCCAGCAGTCCGGACCTAGGCTCACCCCTCCACTTT,CASSPDLGSPLHF
TRBD1,TRBJ2-7,few,TRBV29-1,TGCAGCGTTGAAGATCTAGGGGCAGGGGGATACGAGCAGTACTTC,CSVEDLGAGGYEQYF
-,TRBJ2-7,-,TRBV23-1,TGCGCCAGCAGTCACTGTCTCAGGGGAAACTACGAGCAGTACTTC,CASSHCLRGNYEQYF
-,TRBJ2-1,few,TRBV29-1,TGCAGCGTTGGGTGGGGGTTGGATCACAACGGTGAGCAGTTCTTC,CSVGWGLDHNGEQFF